This T cell receptor (beta chain) was obtained from a study of monozygotic twins with inflammatory bowel disease. General study points: The co-twins with IBD showed lower TCRbeta diversity (inverse Simpson) than their healthy siblings.

From germline, CDR1 is SGHKS and CDR2 YYEKEE (reference sequence). This CDR3 spans 15 amino acids. As for this clonotype: Antigen unknown.

TCRdb re-called the 5' RACE reads and catalogs CDR3 proteins one per entry, DNA excluded. The sample has approximately 400,000 distinct CDR3 sequences. What was sequenced was blood. The sequence was collected from a human donor with ulcerative colitis or Crohn's disease, or a healthy co-twin of an affected twin (not recorded which). The rearrangement joins TRBV5-5 to TRBJ2-3; TCRdb's D call, TRBD2, is unchecked because there is no DNA. CDR3 loop: CASSSRGLAGTTLYF. The full variable domain, completed using reference TRBV5-5 and TRBJ2-3, is DAGVTQSPTHLIKTRGQQVTLRCSPISGHKSVSWYQQVLGQGPQFIFQYYEKEERGRGNFPDRFSARQFPNYSSELNVNALLLGDSALYLCASSSRGLAGTTLYFGPGTRLTVL.